Each of the 27 T cell receptor beta chains below was sequenced from the same sample in a study of Ad26.COV2.S vaccination and SARS-CoV-2 variants. Data came from immunoSEQ multiplex PCR; TCRdb stores just in-frame clones and leaves some out. This sample yields about 350,000 clones, of which around 90% are seen a single time; about 3.8% belongs to the top ten. Sequences were derived from peripheral blood, sampled after recovery from COVID-19. The receptors derive from a human donor who had recovered from COVID-19.

V and J are TRBV6-5 and TRBJ2-7, with 7 bases lining up with TRBD2. The junction had 5 bases not matched to a gene; V was cut back by 3 bases and J by 6 bases. The V gene's germline CDR1 is MNHEY and CDR2 SVGAGI. The CDR3 has 13 amino acids. The CDR3 DNA follows: TGTGCCAGCAGTTATACGACTAGCCGCGAGCAGTACTTC. Encoded protein: CASSYTTSREQYF.

This rearrangement joins TRBV19 to TRBJ2-2; D is perhaps TRBD1 (5 bases). This CDR3 region has 18 residues. Looked up from germline, CDR1 is LNHDA and CDR2 is SQIVND (reference sequence). Trimming removed 0 bases from V and 1 base from J, with 15 bases in between. As DNA, the CDR3 is TGTGCCAGTAGTATAGATCCGGTCAGGGAAAAGAACACCGGGGAGCTGTTTTTT. Protein: CASSIDPVREKNTGELFF.

This clone was counted a single time. The genes are TRBV2 and TRBJ2-7; TRBD1 matches 7 bases. The length of the CDR3 is 15 residues. Germline CDR1 is SNHLY and CDR2 is FYNNEI. Germline trimming cut 7 bases from V and 4 bases from J; bases unmatched to any gene: 13. Here the CDR3 DNA reads TGTGCCAGCAAACTACACCGGGACAGATATTACGAGCAGTACTTC. Protein: CASKLHRDRYYEQYF.

The V call is TRBV5-4, the J call TRBJ2-3, with 8 nucleotides matching TRBD2. V shed 2 bases, J shed 4 bases, and the junction held 9 bases outside the gene matches. The CDR3 length is 16 residues. The germline V gene encodes CDR1 SGHNT and CDR2 YYREEE (reference sequence). The CDR3 region has the DNA TGTGCCAGCAGCTTATTGAGGCGGGGGGTTGCAGATACGCAGTATTTT. Amino acids: CASSLLRRGVADTQYF.

J is TRBJ1-4 and V is TRBV7-2, with TRBD1 matching over 8 bases. The CDR3 is 15 amino acids. J lost 7 bases, V lost 2 bases, and 6 bases had no gene match. Germline lookup yields CDR1 SGHTA and CDR2 FQGNSA. The CDR3 region is CASSLFPGGFEKLFF. As DNA, the CDR3 is TGTGCCAGCAGCTTATTTCCAGGGGGCTTTGAAAAACTGTTTTTT. The variable domain in full, completed from reference TRBV7-2 and TRBJ1-4, reads GAGVSQSPSNKVTEKGKDVELRCDPISGHTALYWYRQSLGQGLEFLIYFQGNSAPDKSGLPSDRFSAERTGGSVSTLTIQRTQQEDSAVYLCASSLFPGGFEKLFFGSGTQLSVL.

The V and J genes are TRBV7-6 and TRBJ2-1; TRBD2 agrees at 8 bases. CDR1 is SGHVS, CDR2 FNYEAQ, per germline. The CDR3 runs 20 residues. The V and J ends lost 3 bases and 0 bases, in that order; junction bases with no gene match: 16. Written as DNA, the CDR3 is TGTGCCAGCAGCTTTCTCGGCCGAGGTAGCGGGGAACTCTCCTACAATGAGCAGTTCTTC. Amino acids: CASSFLGRGSGELSYNEQFF. Using reference TRBV7-6 and TRBJ2-1 for the parts outside the CDR3, the full variable domain is GAGVSQSPRYKVTKRGQDVALRCDPISGHVSLYWYRQALGQGPEFLTYFNYEAQQDKSGLPNDRFSAERPEGSISTLTIQRTEQRDSAMYRCASSFLGRGSGELSYNEQFFGPGTRLTVL.

Written as DNA, the CDR3 is TGCAGCGTTGAAATGCGGAGGGACGGGGAGCTGTTTTTT. It is translated as CSVEMRRDGELFF. The V call is TRBV29-1, the J call TRBJ2-2; D may be TRBD2 (6 bases). The CDR3 has 13 residues. Trimming stripped 2 bases from V and 7 bases from J, with 11 bases between. The germline CDR1 and CDR2 sequences are SQVTM and ANQGSEA.

The chain links TRBV5-8 to TRBJ1-1; 9 bases match TRBD1. The CDR3 loop spans 15 amino acids. V shed 4 bases and J 1 base; nucleotides not matched to a gene: 5. Per germline, CDR1 SGHTS and CDR2 YDEGEE. CDR3 region: CASSRTGAQNTEAFF. The CDR3 bases are TGTGCCAGCAGCCGGACAGGGGCGCAGAACACTGAAGCTTTCTTT.

The CDR3 loop is CASSDAGASGANVLTF. The CDR3, as DNA: TGTGCCAGCAGCGATGCAGGGGCATCTGGGGCCAACGTCCTGACTTTC. The V and J genes are TRBV27 and TRBJ2-6; perhaps TRBD1 as D (6 bases). V was pared by 6 bases and J by 1 base, with 13 bases between. The CDR3 is 16 residues long. Germline-derived CDR1 and CDR2 are MNHEY and SMNVEV (reference sequence).

Notes on this clone: Mismatch with germline at one junction end may stem from a read error. Other nucleotide sequences from this sample produce the same CDR3. This chain uses TRBV12-3 or TRBV12-4 with TRBJ2-7, with D perhaps matching TRBD2 (6 bases). There are 12 residues in the CDR3. CDR3 residues: CASSLGGDEQYF. Written as DNA, the CDR3 is TGCGCCAGCAGTTTAGGAGGGGACGAGCAGTACTTC.

The rearrangement uses TRBV6-4 and TRBJ1-1, with D uncertain. The CDR3 contains 13 residues. The V gene lost 6 bases and the J gene lost 5 bases, with 13 bases spanning the gap. Germline loops: CDR1 MRHNA, CDR2 SNTAGT. The CDR3: CASSRLSGTEAFF. The DNA for the CDR3 is TGTGCCAGCAGCCGGCTCTCGGGAACTGAAGCTTTCTTT.

CDR3 in DNA: TGTGCCAGTAGCCGGATAAATGAAGCTTTCTTT. Protein sequence: CASSRINEAFF. The chain links TRBV19 to TRBJ1-1; D is uncertain. CDR1 is LNHDA, CDR2 SQIVND, per germline (reference sequence). Trimming cost V 6 bases and J 7 bases, with 9 bases left between them. The CDR3 is made up of 11 amino acids.

This chain uses TRBV24-1 with TRBJ2-5, with D unclear. Trimming pared 9 bases from V and 9 bases from J, leaving 16 bases between. Germline assignment: CDR1 KGHDR and CDR2 SFDVKD. The CDR3 has 12 amino acids. CDR3 in amino acids: CATGSPSGAQYF. CDR3 coding DNA: TGTGCCACCGGATCTCCATCTGGGGCCCAGTACTTC.

This chain links TRBV14 with TRBJ1-2; TRBD1 is a possible D gene (5 bases). Germline V lookup: CDR1 SGHDN, CDR2 FVKESK. V was pared by 3 bases and J by 3 bases, with 17 bases between. The CDR3 extends over 16 amino acids. In DNA form, the CDR3 reads TGTGCCAGCAGCCAGAACCCCAAAGGAGGGGACTATGGCTACACCTTC. Translated: CASSQNPKGGDYGYTF. The complete variable domain, with remaining parts taken from reference TRBV14 and TRBJ1-2, reads EAGVTQFPSHSVIEKGQTVTLRCDPISGHDNLYWYRRVMGKEIKFLLHFVKESKQDESGMPNNRFLAERTGGTYSTLKVQPAELEDSGVYFCASSQNPKGGDYGYTFGSGTRLTVV.

This clone appeared a single time. This sequence joins TRBV27 and TRBJ1-2, with D possibly TRBD1 on 6 matching bases. The germline gives CDR1 MNHEY, CDR2 SMNVEV (reference sequence). CDR3 length: 15 amino acids. Trimming took off 6 bases at V and 7 bases at J, with 21 bases between the two ends. CDR3 sequence reads: CASSPPGARERGYTF. CDR3 nucleotides: TGTGCCAGCAGCCCACCAGGGGCGAGGGAGCGTGGCTACACCTTC.

The gene calls are TRBV19 and TRBJ2-1; TRBD1 might be the D (6 bases). V gave up 5 bases and J gave up 10 bases, with 12 bases separating them. From germline, CDR1 is LNHDA and CDR2 SQIVND (reference sequence). The CDR3 is 12 amino acids. The CDR3 nucleotides read TGTGCCAGTAGTCTATACGACAGGGAGCAGTTCTTC. Residues: CASSLYDREQFF.

The chain carries TRBV27 and TRBJ1-1; TRBD1 is a possible D gene (5 bases). Germline V gene sequence: CDR1 MNHEY, CDR2 SMNVEV (reference sequence). The CDR3 sequence is 12 residues long. V was clipped by 7 bases and J by 4 bases, with 10 bases between them. The CDR3: CASIRGGTEAFF. CDR3 coding DNA: TGTGCCAGCATTAGGGGTGGCACTGAAGCTTTCTTT.

V and J are TRBV7-2 and TRBJ1-2; D unresolved. CDR1 is SGHTA and CDR2 is FQGNSA in the germline V gene. This CDR3 region has 14 residues. Trimming shortened V by 8 bases and J by 8 bases, and 21 bases separated the two germline ends. CDR3 sequence: CASVRAPGEGGYTF. The CDR3 DNA reads TGTGCCAGCGTAAGAGCCCCTGGTGAGGGCGGCTACACCTTC.

CDR3 DNA sequence: TGTGCCAGCAGTATCCTCCTAGCGGGGGTATACGAGCAGTACTTC. Translation gives CASSILLAGVYEQYF. The chain recombines TRBV27 with TRBJ2-7, with TRBD2 identical over 10 bases. Germline CDR1 MNHEY, CDR2 SMNVEV (reference sequence). The length of the CDR3 is 15 residues. Losses at the gene ends were 5 bases for V and 4 bases for J; bases not matched to a gene: 8.

The V call is TRBV9, the J call TRBJ1-4; a possible D gene is TRBD1 (5 bases). The CDR3 loop spans 15 amino acids. Germline V gene data show CDR1 as SGDLS and CDR2 as YYNGEE. V was clipped by 0 bases and J by 4 bases, with 10 bases between them. CDR3 residues: CASSVGSQVNEKLFF. In DNA, the CDR3 is TGTGCCAGCAGCGTAGGATCACAGGTTAATGAAAAACTGTTTTTT.

The chain is built from TRBV6-5 and TRBJ2-7, with 9 bases that match TRBD1. V lost 0 bases and J lost 2; bases outside the gene matches: 2. Germline V CDR1 and CDR2: MNHEY, SVGAGI. The CDR3 covers 15 residues. The CDR3 nucleotides are TGTGCCAGCAGTTACTCCCGACAGGGGGCCTACGAGCAGTACTTC. Protein sequence: CASSYSRQGAYEQYF.

The chain is built from TRBV13 and TRBJ2-3; 9 bases agree with TRBD1. V gave up 0 bases and J gave up 7 bases; unmatched junction bases: 11. The CDR3 sequence is 17 residues long. The V gene's germline CDR1 is PRHDT and CDR2 FYEKMQ (reference sequence). CDR3 sequence: CASSLGLRTGAMNTQYF. The CDR3 DNA reads as TGTGCCAGCAGCTTAGGCCTTCGGACAGGGGCCATGAATACGCAGTATTTT. The variable domain in full, with the rest retrieved from reference TRBV13 and TRBJ2-3, is AAGVIQSPRHLIKEKRETATLKCYPIPRHDTVYWYQQGPGQDPQFLISFYEKMQSDKGSIPDRFSAQQFSDYHSELNMSSLELGDSALYFCASSLGLRTGAMNTQYFGPGTRLTVL.

V gene TRBV7-2 combines with J gene TRBJ2-1; TRBD1 might be the D (5 bases). The germline V and J ends were trimmed by 5 bases and 2 bases, with 16 bases remaining between them. CDR1 and CDR2 from the germline V gene are SGHTA and FQGNSA. The CDR3 runs 16 residues. This CDR3 reads CASSPDSTRTYNEQFF. The DNA of the CDR3 is TGTGCCAGCAGCCCAGACAGCACCAGGACCTACAATGAGCAGTTCTTC.

This chain links TRBV27 with TRBJ1-6; D possibly corresponds to TRBD1 (6 bases). CDR3 length equals 16 residues. V was pared by 2 bases and J by 8 bases, with 16 bases between. Germline CDR1 and CDR2: MNHEY and SMNVEV (reference sequence). The CDR3, as DNA: TGTGCCAGCAGTTTAACGGACAGTCCGAGATATTCACCCCTCCACTTT. This gives the protein CASSLTDSPRYSPLHF.

This clone was seen a single time. The chain couples TRBV11-2 to TRBJ2-4; 11 nucleotides match TRBD2. Trimming took 2 bases from V and 1 from J; bases not matched to a gene: 4. Per the germline V gene, CDR1 is SGHAT and CDR2 is FQNNGV. The CDR3 is 17 residues long. CDR3 DNA: TGTGCCAGCAGCTTACCCCCTAGCGGGGGGGCCAAAAACATTCAGTACTTC. Its translation is CASSLPPSGGAKNIQYF.

In nucleotides, the CDR3 is TGTGCCATCAGTGAGTCCCGACTAGCGGGGGGGAACGGAGAGACCCAGTACTTC. Its translation is CAISESRLAGGNGETQYF. V gene TRBV10-3 combines with J gene TRBJ2-5; 14 bases are shared with TRBD2. Trimming at V came to 0 bases and at J to 4 bases, leaving 7 bases not matched to a gene. Looked up from germline, CDR1 is ENHRY and CDR2 is SYGVKD. The CDR3 runs 18 residues.

The chain combines TRBV6-6 with TRBJ1-1; a weak D match, TRBD1 (6 bases). Germline CDR1 reads MNHNY; CDR2 reads SVGAGI (reference sequence). V lost 6 bases, J lost 5 bases, and 10 bases lay in between. The CDR3 sequence is 12 residues long. The CDR3 reads CASSQGLTEAFF. The CDR3 DNA reads TGTGCCAGCAGCCAGGGGTTAACTGAAGCTTTCTTT.